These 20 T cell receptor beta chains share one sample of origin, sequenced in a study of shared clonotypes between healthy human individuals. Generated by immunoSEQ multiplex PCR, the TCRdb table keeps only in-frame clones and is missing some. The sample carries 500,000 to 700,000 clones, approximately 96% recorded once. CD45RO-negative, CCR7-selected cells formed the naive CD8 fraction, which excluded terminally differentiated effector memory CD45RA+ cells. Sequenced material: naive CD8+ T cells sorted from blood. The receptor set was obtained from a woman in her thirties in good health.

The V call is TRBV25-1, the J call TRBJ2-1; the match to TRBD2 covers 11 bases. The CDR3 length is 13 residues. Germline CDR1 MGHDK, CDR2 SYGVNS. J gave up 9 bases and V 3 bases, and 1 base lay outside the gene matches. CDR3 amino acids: CASSEGLAVEQFF. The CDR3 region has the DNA TGTGCCAGCAGTGAGGGACTAGCGGTTGAGCAGTTCTTC.

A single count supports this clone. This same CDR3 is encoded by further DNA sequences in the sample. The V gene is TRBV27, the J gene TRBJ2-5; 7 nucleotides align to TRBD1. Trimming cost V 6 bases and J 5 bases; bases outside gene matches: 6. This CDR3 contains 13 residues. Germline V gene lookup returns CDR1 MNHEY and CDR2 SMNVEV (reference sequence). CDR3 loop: CASSLDREETQYF. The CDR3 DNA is TGTGCCAGCAGCCTCGACAGGGAGGAGACCCAGTACTTC.

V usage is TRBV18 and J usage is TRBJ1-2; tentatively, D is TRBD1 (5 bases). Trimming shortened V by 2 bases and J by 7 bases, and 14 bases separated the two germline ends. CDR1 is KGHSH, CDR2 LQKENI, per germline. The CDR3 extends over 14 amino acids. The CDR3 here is CASSPEGLPPGYTF. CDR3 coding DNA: TGTGCCAGCTCACCAGAGGGGCTCCCCCCTGGCTACACCTTC.

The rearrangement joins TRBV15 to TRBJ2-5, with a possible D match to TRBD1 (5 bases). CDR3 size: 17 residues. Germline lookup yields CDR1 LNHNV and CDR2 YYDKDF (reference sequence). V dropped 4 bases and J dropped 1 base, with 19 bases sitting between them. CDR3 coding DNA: TGTGCCACCAGCACCCAAATAATGCGACAGACCCAAGAGACCCAGTACTTC. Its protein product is CATSTQIMRQTQETQYF. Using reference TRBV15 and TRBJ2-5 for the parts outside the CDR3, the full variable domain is DAMVIQNPRYQVTQFGKPVTLSCSQTLNHNVMYWYQQKSSQAPKLLFHYYDKDFNNEADTPDNFQSRRPNTSFCFLDIRSPGLGDTAMYLCATSTQIMRQTQETQYFGPGTRLLVL.

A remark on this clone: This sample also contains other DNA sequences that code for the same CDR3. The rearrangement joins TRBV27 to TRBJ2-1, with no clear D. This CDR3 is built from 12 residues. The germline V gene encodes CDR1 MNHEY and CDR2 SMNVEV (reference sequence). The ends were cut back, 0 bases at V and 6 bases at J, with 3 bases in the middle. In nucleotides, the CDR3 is TGTGCCAGCAGTTTATCGGGCAATGAGCAGTTCTTC. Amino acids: CASSLSGNEQFF.

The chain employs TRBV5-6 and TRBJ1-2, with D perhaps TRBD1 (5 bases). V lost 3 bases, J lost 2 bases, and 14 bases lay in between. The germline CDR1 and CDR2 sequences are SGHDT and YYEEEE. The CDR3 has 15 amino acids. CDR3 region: CASSWGAVPNYGYTF. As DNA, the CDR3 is TGTGCCAGCAGCTGGGGCGCAGTACCCAACTATGGCTACACCTTC.

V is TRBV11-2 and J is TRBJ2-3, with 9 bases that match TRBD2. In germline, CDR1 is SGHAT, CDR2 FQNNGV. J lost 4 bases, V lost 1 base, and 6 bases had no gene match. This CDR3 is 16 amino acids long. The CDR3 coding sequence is TGTGCCAGCAGCTTAGCAGGGACTAGCATCCCAGATACGCAGTATTTT. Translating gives CASSLAGTSIPDTQYF.

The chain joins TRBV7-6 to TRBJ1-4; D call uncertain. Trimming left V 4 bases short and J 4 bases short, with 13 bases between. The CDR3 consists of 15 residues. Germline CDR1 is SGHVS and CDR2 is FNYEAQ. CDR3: CASSSGGGINEKLFF. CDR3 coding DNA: TGTGCCAGCAGCTCCGGTGGAGGGATTAATGAAAAACTGTTTTTT.

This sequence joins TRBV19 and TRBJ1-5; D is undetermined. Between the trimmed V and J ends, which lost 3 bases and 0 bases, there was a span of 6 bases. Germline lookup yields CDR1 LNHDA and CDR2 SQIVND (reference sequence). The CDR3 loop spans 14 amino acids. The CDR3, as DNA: TGTGCCAGTAGTATCTGGCGTAGCAATCAGCCCCAGCATTTT. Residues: CASSIWRSNQPQHF.

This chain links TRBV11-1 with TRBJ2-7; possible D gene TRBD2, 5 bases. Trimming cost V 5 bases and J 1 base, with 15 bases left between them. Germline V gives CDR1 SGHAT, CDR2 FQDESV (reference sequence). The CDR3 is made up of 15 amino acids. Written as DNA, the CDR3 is TGTGCCAGCAGCCCTGAATACGGACTTTCCTACGAGCAGTACTTC. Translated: CASSPEYGLSYEQYF. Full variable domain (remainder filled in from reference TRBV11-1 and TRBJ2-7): EAEVAQSPRYKITEKSQAVAFWCDPISGHATLYWYRQILGQGPELLVQFQDESVVDDSQLPKDRFSAERLKGVDSTLKIQPAELGDSAMYLCASSPEYGLSYEQYFGPGTRLTVT.

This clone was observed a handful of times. In DNA form, the CDR3 reads TGTGCCAGCAGCCAGGGGTCTAGCACTGAAGCTTTCTTT. It yields the protein CASSQGSSTEAFF. This chain links TRBV9 with TRBJ1-1, with D possibly TRBD1 on 6 matching bases. The CDR3 sequence is 13 residues long. The germline V gene encodes CDR1 SGDLS and CDR2 YYNGEE. Trimming took 4 bases from V and 4 from J, leaving 11 bases between them.

Written as DNA, the CDR3 is TGTGCCAGCAGTTCCCCCGCGGGGCAGATGAGCTCCTACGAGCAGTACTTC. Encoded protein: CASSSPAGQMSSYEQYF. The chain couples TRBV27 to TRBJ2-7; maybe TRBD2 (6 bases). CDR3 length: 17 residues. CDR1 is MNHEY and CDR2 is SMNVEV in the germline V gene (reference sequence). Trimming removed 4 bases at V and 0 bases at J, with 19 bases between.

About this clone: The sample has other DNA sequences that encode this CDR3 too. CDR3 sequence (DNA): TGTGCCAGCAGCTTCGCGGGAGGGCCAGGCGAGCAGTACTTC. Translation: CASSFAGGPGEQYF. V gene TRBV5-4 combines with J gene TRBJ2-7; 9 positions match TRBD2. The germline CDR1 and CDR2 sequences are SGHNT and YYREEE (reference sequence). This CDR3 has 14 residues. J lost 6 bases, V lost 2 bases, and 6 bases had no gene match.

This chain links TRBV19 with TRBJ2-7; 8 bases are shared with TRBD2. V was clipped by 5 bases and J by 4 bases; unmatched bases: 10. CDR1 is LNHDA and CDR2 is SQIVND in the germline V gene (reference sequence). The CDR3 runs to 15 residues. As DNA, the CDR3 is TGTGCCAGTAGTCCTGACCGGGAGGGTTGGTACGAGCAGTACTTC. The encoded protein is CASSPDREGWYEQYF.

The CDR3 reads CASSLQGSTDTQYF. The CDR3 coding sequence is TGTGCCAGCAGCTTACAGGGGTCTACAGATACGCAGTATTTT. V and J are TRBV13 and TRBJ2-3; TRBD1 might be the D (6 bases). V was cut by 2 bases and J by 3 bases, with 9 bases left in between. The length of the CDR3 is 14 residues. Germline V CDR1 and CDR2: PRHDT, FYEKMQ (reference sequence).

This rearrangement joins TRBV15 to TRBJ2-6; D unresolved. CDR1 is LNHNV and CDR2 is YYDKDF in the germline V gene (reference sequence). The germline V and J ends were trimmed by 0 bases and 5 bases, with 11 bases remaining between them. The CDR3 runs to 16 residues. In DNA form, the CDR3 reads TGTGCCACCAGCAGAGATTATGGAGCGTGGGCCAACGTCCTGACTTTC. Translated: CATSRDYGAWANVLTF.

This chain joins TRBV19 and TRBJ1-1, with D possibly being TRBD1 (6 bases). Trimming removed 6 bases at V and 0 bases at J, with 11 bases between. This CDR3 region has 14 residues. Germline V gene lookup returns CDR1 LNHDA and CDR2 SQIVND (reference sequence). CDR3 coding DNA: TGTGCCAGTAGGGAAGGGGGGATGAACACTGAAGCTTTCTTT. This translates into CASREGGMNTEAFF.

The CDR3 sequence is CASTSDYWASGRGYTF. The DNA of the CDR3 is TGTGCCAGCACCTCGGATTATTGGGCCTCCGGCCGGGGCTACACCTTC. This chain links TRBV5-6 with TRBJ1-2; D is unresolved. This CDR3 is built from 16 residues. CDR1 is SGHDT and CDR2 is YYEEEE in the germline V gene. V dropped 6 bases and J dropped 8 bases, with 26 bases sitting between them.

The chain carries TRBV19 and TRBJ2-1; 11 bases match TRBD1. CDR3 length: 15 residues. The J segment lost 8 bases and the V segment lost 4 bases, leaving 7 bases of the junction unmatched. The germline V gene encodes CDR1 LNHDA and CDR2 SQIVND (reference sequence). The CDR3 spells CASSSRTGGFYEQFF. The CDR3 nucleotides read TGTGCCAGTAGTAGCCGGACAGGGGGCTTCTATGAGCAGTTCTTC.

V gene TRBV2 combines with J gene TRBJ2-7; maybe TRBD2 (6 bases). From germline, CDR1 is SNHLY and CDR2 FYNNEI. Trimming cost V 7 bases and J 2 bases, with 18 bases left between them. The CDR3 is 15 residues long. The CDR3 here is CASKGGASSTYEQYF. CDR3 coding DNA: TGTGCCAGCAAAGGAGGGGCGAGTTCCACCTACGAGCAGTACTTC.